Listed below are T cell receptor beta chains from one sample, sequenced in a study of Ad26.COV2.S vaccination and SARS-CoV-2 variants. The data were produced by immunoSEQ multiplex PCR, yet TCRdb's version contains in-frame clones alone and is incomplete. The repertoire holds around 300,000 clones, around 89% seen once, with about 4.6% in the top ten. The specimen comprised peripheral blood, sampled in a trial of Ad26.COV2.S vaccine versus placebo. The receptors derive from a person between 18 and 65 years old who received the Ad26.COV2.S COVID-19 vaccine or a placebo. CDR3s include the opening cysteine and the closing phenylalanine or tryptophan. The listing skips clone size in some rows; elsewhere it reads once, few, many or a size class.

J gene: TRBJ2-5
clone size: .
V gene: TRBV4-2
CDR3 protein: CASSQGLGQGSGETQYF

J gene: TRBJ1-2
clone size: .
V gene: TRBV28
CDR3 protein: CASSNYAVSTGEKGGNYGYTF

J gene: TRBJ2-1
clone size: .
V gene: TRBV4-2
CDR3 protein: CASSHAGTSGGAVNEQFF

J gene: TRBJ2-4
clone size: .
V gene: TRBV4-3
CDR3 protein: CASAPGSGQQNIQYF

J gene: TRBJ2-5
clone size: .
V gene: TRBV5-1
CDR3 protein: CASSLEVAEETQYF

J gene: TRBJ1-2
clone size: .
V gene: TRBV3-1/TRBV3-2
CDR3 protein: CATLSRTAGGYTF

J gene: TRBJ1-2
clone size: .
V gene: TRBV29-1
CDR3 protein: CSVEDPKLGGYTF

J gene: TRBJ1-4
clone size: .
V gene: TRBV25-1
CDR3 protein: CASSGDRFEKLFF

J gene: TRBJ2-7
clone size: few
V gene: TRBV7-8
CDR3 protein: CASSLATSSYEQYF

J gene: TRBJ1-2
clone size: .
V gene: TRBV29-1
CDR3 protein: CSVGTGNGGYTF

J gene: TRBJ1-1
clone size: .
V gene: TRBV27
CDR3 protein: CASRGWTDFMNTEAFF

J gene: TRBJ2-7
clone size: .
V gene: TRBV11-2
CDR3 protein: CASSFGTDDYEQYF

J gene: TRBJ2-1
clone size: .
V gene: TRBV12-5
CDR3 protein: CASGPQAELYNEQFF

J gene: TRBJ2-1
clone size: .
V gene: TRBV6-4
CDR3 protein: CASSVAGASYNEQFF

J gene: TRBJ2-5
clone size: .
V gene: TRBV18
CDR3 protein: CASSSQGPQETQYF

J gene: TRBJ1-1
clone size: once
V gene: TRBV4-3
CDR3 protein: CASSQDGPGSPFAEAFF

J gene: TRBJ2-7
clone size: .
V gene: TRBV28
CDR3 protein: CASSLGGVYYEQYF

J gene: TRBJ1-4
clone size: .
V gene: TRBV4-1
CDR3 protein: CASSQRTGGGSNEKLFF

J gene: TRBJ1-6
clone size: .
V gene: TRBV5-1
CDR3 protein: CASSLAPRGLSPLHF

J gene: TRBJ2-6
clone size: .
V gene: TRBV6-5
CDR3 protein: CASRKRAGANVLTF

J gene: TRBJ2-5
clone size: .
V gene: TRBV9
CDR3 protein: CASSVVPLPGLKNQETQYF

J gene: TRBJ1-1
clone size: few
V gene: TRBV10-1
CDR3 protein: CASSESPGMDTEAFF

J gene: TRBJ2-1
clone size: once
V gene: TRBV29-1
CDR3 protein: CSVWTSGSRNEQFF

J gene: TRBJ1-2
clone size: .
V gene: TRBV28
CDR3 protein: CASSLTSTGSYGYTF

J gene: TRBJ1-2
clone size: .
V gene: TRBV27
CDR3 protein: CASSRSDRVQYGYTF

J gene: TRBJ1-2
clone size: .
V gene: TRBV2
CDR3 protein: CASHSEPGPGHYGYTF

J gene: TRBJ2-7
clone size: .
V gene: TRBV5-6
CDR3 protein: CASSLPPGLESEQYF

J gene: TRBJ1-5
clone size: once
V gene: TRBV28
CDR3 protein: CASSPDRGFDQPQHF

J gene: TRBJ1-1
clone size: .
V gene: TRBV5-1
CDR3 protein: CASRGQGNTEAFF

J gene: TRBJ1-2
clone size: once
V gene: TRBV10-3
CDR3 protein: CAISMRQGVGFYGYTF

J gene: TRBJ2-7
clone size: .
V gene: TRBV2
CDR3 protein: CASSLTETYEQYF

J gene: TRBJ2-1
clone size: .
V gene: TRBV19
CDR3 protein: CASSIETQAGGWNNEQFF

J gene: TRBJ2-7
clone size: once
V gene: TRBV6-5
CDR3 protein: CASSYGRGYEQYF

J gene: TRBJ2-7
clone size: .
V gene: TRBV3-1/TRBV3-2
CDR3 protein: CASRGTSGSKEQYF

J gene: TRBJ2-3
clone size: .
V gene: TRBV7-2
CDR3 protein: CASSLDGEKDTQYF

J gene: TRBJ1-5
clone size: .
V gene: TRBV10-3
CDR3 protein: CASTGGEGQPQHF

J gene: TRBJ2-3
clone size: .
V gene: TRBV5-8
CDR3 protein: CASSLRTGFSTDTQYF

J gene: TRBJ2-2
clone size: few
V gene: TRBV2
CDR3 protein: CASSERRGDGELFF

J gene: TRBJ2-1
clone size: .
V gene: TRBV11-2
CDR3 protein: CASSPQGAGGEQFF

J gene: TRBJ2-2
clone size: .
V gene: TRBV27
CDR3 protein: CASNHRGSTGELFF